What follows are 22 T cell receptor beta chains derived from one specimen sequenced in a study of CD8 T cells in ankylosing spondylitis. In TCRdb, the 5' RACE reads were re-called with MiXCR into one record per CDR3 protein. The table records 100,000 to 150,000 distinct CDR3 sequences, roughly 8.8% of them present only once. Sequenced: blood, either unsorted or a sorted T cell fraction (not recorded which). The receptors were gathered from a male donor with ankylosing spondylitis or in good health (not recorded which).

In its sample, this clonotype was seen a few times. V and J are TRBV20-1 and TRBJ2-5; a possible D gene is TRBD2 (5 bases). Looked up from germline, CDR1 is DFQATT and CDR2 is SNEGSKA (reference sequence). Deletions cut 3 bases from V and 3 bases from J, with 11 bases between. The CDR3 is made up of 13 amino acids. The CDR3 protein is CSARTWEKETQYF. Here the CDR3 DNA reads TGCAGTGCTAGGACTTGGGAGAAAGAGACCCAGTACTTC.

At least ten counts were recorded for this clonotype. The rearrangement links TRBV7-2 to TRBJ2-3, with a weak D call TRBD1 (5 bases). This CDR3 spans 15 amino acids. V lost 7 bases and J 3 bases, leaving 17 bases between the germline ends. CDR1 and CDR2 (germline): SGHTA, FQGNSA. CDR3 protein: CASTASQGQTDTQYF. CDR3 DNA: TGTGCCAGCACCGCGAGCCAGGGTCAGACAGATACGCAGTATTTT. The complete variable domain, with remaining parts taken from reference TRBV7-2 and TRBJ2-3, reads GAGVSQSPSNKVTEKGKDVELRCDPISGHTALYWYRQSLGQGLEFLIYFQGNSAPDKSGLPSDRFSAERTGGSVSTLTIQRTQQEDSAVYLCASTASQGQTDTQYFGPGTRLTVL.

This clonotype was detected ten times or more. The CDR3 loop is CASSASVETQYF. The CDR3 DNA is TGTGCCAGCAGCGCTAGTGTGGAGACCCAGTACTTC. The chain couples TRBV9 to TRBJ2-5; no firm D call. V was cut by 3 bases and J by 5 bases, with 8 bases left in between. From germline, CDR1 is SGDLS and CDR2 YYNGEE. This CDR3 spans 12 amino acids.

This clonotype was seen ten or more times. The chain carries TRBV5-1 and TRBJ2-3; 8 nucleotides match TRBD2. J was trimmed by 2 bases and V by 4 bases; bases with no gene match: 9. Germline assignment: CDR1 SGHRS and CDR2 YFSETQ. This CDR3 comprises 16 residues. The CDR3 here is CASSTASGGHTDTQYF. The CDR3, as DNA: TGCGCCAGCAGCACGGCAAGCGGGGGCCACACAGATACGCAGTATTTT.

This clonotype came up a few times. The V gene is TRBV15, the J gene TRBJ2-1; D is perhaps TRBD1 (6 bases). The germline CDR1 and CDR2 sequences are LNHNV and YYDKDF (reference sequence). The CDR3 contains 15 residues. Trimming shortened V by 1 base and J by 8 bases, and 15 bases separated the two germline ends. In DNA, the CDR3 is TGTGCCACCAGCAGAGGGGTTGGCAGGGGCTATGAGCAGTTCTTC. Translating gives CATSRGVGRGYEQFF.

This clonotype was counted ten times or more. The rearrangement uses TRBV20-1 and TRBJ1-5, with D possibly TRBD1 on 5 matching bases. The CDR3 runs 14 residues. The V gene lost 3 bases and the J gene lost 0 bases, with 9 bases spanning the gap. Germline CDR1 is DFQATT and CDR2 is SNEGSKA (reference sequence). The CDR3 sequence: CSASRTNSNQPQHF. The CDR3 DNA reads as TGCAGTGCTAGTAGGACAAATAGCAATCAGCCCCAGCATTTT.

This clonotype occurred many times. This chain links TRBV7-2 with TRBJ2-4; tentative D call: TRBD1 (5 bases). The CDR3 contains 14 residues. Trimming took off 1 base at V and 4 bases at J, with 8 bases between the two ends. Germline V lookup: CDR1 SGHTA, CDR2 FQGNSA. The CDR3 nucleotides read TGTGCCAGCAGCTTAGACAGGCGAAAAAACATTCAGTACTTC. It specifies CASSLDRRKNIQYF.

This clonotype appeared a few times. The DNA of the CDR3 is TGTGCCATCAGCTTATTTGGAGATTTCCATGAGCAGTTCTTC. This gives the protein CAISLFGDFHEQFF. The J gene is TRBJ2-1, the V gene TRBV10-3; D remains unclear. CDR3 size: 14 residues. CDR1 is ENHRY, CDR2 SYGVKD, per germline. The V gene lost 6 bases and the J gene lost 8 bases, with 17 bases spanning the gap.

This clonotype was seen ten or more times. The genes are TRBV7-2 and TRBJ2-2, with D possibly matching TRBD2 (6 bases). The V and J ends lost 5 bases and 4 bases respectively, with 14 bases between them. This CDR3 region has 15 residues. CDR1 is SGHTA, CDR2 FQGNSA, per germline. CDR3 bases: TGTGCCAGCAGCACCCGGGAGTTGGGCACCGGGGAGCTGTTTTTT. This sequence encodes CASSTRELGTGELFF. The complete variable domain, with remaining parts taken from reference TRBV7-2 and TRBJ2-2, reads GAGVSQSPSNKVTEKGKDVELRCDPISGHTALYWYRQSLGQGLEFLIYFQGNSAPDKSGLPSDRFSAERTGGSVSTLTIQRTQQEDSAVYLCASSTRELGTGELFFGEGSRLTVL.

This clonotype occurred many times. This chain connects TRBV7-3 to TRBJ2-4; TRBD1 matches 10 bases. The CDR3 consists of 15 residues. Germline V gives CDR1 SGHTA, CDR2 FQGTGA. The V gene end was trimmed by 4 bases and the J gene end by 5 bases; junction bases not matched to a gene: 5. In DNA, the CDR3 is TGTGCCAGCAGCTCACCCGGGACAGGGGAAAACATTCAGTACTTC. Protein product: CASSSPGTGENIQYF.

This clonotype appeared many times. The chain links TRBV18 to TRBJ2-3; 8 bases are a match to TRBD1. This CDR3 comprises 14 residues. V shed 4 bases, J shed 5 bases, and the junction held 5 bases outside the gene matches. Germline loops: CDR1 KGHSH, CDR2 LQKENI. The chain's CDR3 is CASSLGQGGDTQYF. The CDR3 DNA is TGTGCCAGCTCACTCGGACAGGGAGGAGATACGCAGTATTTT.

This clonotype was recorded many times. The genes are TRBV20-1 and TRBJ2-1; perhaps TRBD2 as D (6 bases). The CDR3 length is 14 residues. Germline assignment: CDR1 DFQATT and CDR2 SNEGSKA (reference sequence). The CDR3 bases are TGCAGCAAAATTAGCGGCCGCCCAGGGAATGAGCAGTTCTTC. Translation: CSKISGRPGNEQFF.

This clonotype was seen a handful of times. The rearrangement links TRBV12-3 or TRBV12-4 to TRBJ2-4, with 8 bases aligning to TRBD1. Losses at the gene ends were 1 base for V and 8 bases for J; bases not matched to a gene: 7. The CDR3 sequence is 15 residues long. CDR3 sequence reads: CASSLVGTGLHIQYF. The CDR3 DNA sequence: TGTGCCAGCAGTTTAGTTGGGACAGGATTACACATTCAGTACTTC.

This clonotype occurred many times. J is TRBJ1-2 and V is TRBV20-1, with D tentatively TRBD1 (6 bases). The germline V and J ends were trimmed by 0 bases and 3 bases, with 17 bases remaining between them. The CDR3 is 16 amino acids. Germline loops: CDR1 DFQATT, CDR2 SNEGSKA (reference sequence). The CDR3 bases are TGCAGTGCTAGAGAGATCAGGACAGAAGGGGACTATGGCTACACCTTC. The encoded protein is CSAREIRTEGDYGYTF.

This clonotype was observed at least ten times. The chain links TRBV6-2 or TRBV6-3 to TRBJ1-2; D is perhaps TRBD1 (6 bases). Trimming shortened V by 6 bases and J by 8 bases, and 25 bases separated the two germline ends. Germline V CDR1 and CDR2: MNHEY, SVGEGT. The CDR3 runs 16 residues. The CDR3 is CASSRPGGRGDGGYTF. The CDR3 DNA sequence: TGTGCCAGCAGCCGTCCGGGTGGCAGGGGAGACGGAGGCTACACCTTC.

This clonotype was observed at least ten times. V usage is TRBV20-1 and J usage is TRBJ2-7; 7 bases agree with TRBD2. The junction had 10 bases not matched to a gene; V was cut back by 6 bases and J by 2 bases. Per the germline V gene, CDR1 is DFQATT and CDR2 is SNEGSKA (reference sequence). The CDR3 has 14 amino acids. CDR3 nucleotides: TGCAGTGCCGCCCTCAACCGGGGGGCCTACGAGCAGTACTTC. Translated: CSAALNRGAYEQYF.

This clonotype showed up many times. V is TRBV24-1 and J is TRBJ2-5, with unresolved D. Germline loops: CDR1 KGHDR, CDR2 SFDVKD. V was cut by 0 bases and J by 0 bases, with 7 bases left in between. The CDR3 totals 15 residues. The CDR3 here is CATSDLLRNQETQYF. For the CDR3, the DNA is TGTGCCACCAGTGATTTGCTGCGGAACCAAGAGACCCAGTACTTC.

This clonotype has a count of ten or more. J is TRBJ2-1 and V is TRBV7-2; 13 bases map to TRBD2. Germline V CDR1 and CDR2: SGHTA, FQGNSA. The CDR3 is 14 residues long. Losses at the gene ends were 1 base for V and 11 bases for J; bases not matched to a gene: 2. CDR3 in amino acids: CASSLVGTSGKQFF. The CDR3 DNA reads TGTGCCAGCAGCTTAGTTGGGACTAGCGGGAAGCAGTTCTTC.

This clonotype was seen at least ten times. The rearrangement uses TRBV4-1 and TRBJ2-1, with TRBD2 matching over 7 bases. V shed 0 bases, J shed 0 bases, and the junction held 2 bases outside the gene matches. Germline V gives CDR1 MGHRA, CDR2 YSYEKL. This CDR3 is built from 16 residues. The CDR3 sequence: CASSQDRTSSYNEQFF. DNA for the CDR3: TGCGCCAGCAGCCAAGATAGGACTAGCTCCTACAATGAGCAGTTCTTC.

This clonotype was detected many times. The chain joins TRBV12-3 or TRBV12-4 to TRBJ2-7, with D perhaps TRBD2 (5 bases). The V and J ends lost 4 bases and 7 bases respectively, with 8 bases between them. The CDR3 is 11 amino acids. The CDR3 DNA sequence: TGTGCCAGCAGTTCCACGGGGGAGCAGTACTTC. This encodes CASSSTGEQYF.

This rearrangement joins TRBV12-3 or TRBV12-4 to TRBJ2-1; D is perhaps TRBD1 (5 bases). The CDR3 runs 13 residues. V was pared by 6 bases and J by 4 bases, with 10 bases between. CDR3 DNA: TGTGCCAGCAGCTCGGACACTTACAATGAGCAGTTCTTC. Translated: CASSSDTYNEQFF.

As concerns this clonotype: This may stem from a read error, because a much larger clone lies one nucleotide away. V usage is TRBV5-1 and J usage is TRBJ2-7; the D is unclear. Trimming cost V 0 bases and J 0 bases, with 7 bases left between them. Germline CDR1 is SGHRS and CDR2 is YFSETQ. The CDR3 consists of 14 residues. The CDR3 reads CASSLDSSSYEQYF. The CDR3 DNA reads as TGCGCCAGCAGCTTGGACTCGAGCTCCTACGAGCAGTACTTC.